This T cell receptor (beta chain) came from a study of long-term antiretroviral therapy in people with HIV. Regarding the study as a whole: Blood sampling spanned 2004 to 2017, possibly under older ART regimens.

Per the germline V gene, CDR1 is MGHRA and CDR2 is YSYEKL. The CDR3 contains 13 residues. V was trimmed by 2 bases and J by 1 base, leaving 5 bases between them. Every HIV-positive participant received treatment in the United States. The samples, holding roughly 0.95-10 million cryopreserved PBMC, were thawed before DNA extraction was carried out. The run of the v3.0 immunoSEQ assay was at survey level. What sequencing targeted per sample was 40,000-50,000 T-cell genomes. Clones were sequenced by immunoSEQ multiplex PCR, and TCRdb holds only the in-frame ones, with some missing. The table records fewer than 10,000 clones, about four fifths of them present only once. In this sample, this clone turned up once. Its target is not known.

The TCR originated in a man aged 35-49 years with HIV. The genes are TRBV4-1 and TRBJ1-1; D remains unclear. The specimen was unsorted PBMCs, collected 0.1 years after starting antiretroviral therapy. CDR3 nucleotide sequence: TGCGCCAGCAGCCAATGGGGGAACACTGAAGCTTTCTTT. Translating gives CASSQWGNTEAFF.